Presented here are 25 T cell receptor beta chains from one specimen sequenced in a study of beta chain features in type 1 diabetes. Expressed TCRB transcripts were sequenced because the entire RNA isolate underwent reverse transcription. Produced via immunoSEQ multiplex PCR; TCRdb's table is partial and in-frame only. The table includes around 500,000 clones, over 10% detected once. The specimen was naive CD4+ T cells from blood. Source of these receptors: a woman aged 18-29 years in good health.

The chain carries TRBV29-1 and TRBJ1-2; tentative D call: TRBD1 (6 bases). Deletions cut 5 bases from V and 2 bases from J, with 15 bases between. CDR1 is SQVTM, CDR2 ANQGSEA, per germline. This CDR3 has 14 amino acids. CDR3 residues: CSVQDSLRNYGYTF. The CDR3 DNA follows: TGCAGCGTTCAGGACAGCCTTCGAAACTATGGCTACACCTTC.

The rearrangement uses TRBV9 and TRBJ2-5; 8 nucleotides match TRBD2. Germline-derived CDR1 and CDR2 are SGDLS and YYNGEE. The CDR3 is 16 residues long. V shed 2 bases, J shed 2 bases, and the junction held 8 bases outside the gene matches. The CDR3: CASSVGLADGQETQYF. The CDR3, as DNA: TGTGCCAGCAGCGTCGGACTAGCTGACGGTCAAGAGACCCAGTACTTC.

V gene TRBV28 combines with J gene TRBJ2-7; D not resolved. The CDR3 contains 14 residues. Trimming removed 4 bases at V and 2 bases at J, with 12 bases between. Germline-derived CDR1 and CDR2 are MDHEN and SYDVKM. In DNA form, the CDR3 reads TGTGCCAGCAGTTCACCAGAAAGCGCCTACGAGCAGTACGTC. It codes for CASSSPESAYEQYV.

This clone was seen more than once but under ten times. The rearrangement uses TRBV21-1 and TRBJ1-1; no DNA check was done on the table's D call, TRBD1. TRBV21-1 is flagged as a pseudogene. The CDR3 contains 16 residues. CDR3 sequence (DNA): TGTGCCAGCACCCCCCCTGGGGGACAGGGGGTCACTGAAGCTTTCTTT. Encoded protein: CASTPPGGQGVTEAFF.

A few counts support this clone. The chain employs TRBV9 and TRBJ1-4; D remains unclear. The CDR3 extends over 17 amino acids. Germline assignment: CDR1 SGDLS and CDR2 YYNGEE. V shed 0 bases and J shed 0 bases, with 12 bases lying between them. In DNA, the CDR3 is TGTGCCAGCAGCGTAGGTAGTGGACTTGCAACTAATGAAAAACTGTTTTTT. Translated, it gives CASSVGSGLATNEKLFF.

This CDR3 reads CASSLKGGGYEQYF. CDR3 sequence (DNA): TGTGCCAGCAGCTTAAAAGGGGGCGGCTACGAGCAGTACTTC. V usage is TRBV7-9 and J usage is TRBJ2-7, with TRBD1 matching over 7 bases. CDR1 is SEHNR, CDR2 FQNEAQ, per germline (reference sequence). V lost 2 bases and J lost 3; bases outside the gene matches: 4. The CDR3 is 14 residues long.

The chain carries TRBV2 and TRBJ1-1, with a weak D call TRBD1 (5 bases). Trimming shortened V by 4 bases and J by 5 bases, and 14 bases separated the two germline ends. Looked up from germline, CDR1 is SNHLY and CDR2 is FYNNEI. This CDR3 has 14 residues. In nucleotides, the CDR3 is TGTGCCAGCAGTGGAACAGGCCGGGGGACTGAAGCTTTCTTT. Amino acid sequence: CASSGTGRGTEAFF.

This chain connects TRBV6-5 to TRBJ2-4; D is uncertain. Germline V CDR1 and CDR2: MNHEY, SVGAGI. This CDR3 region has 14 residues. The V end was cut by 0 bases, the J end by 9 bases, with 12 bases between. CDR3 loop: CASSYSIGVLIQYF. DNA of the CDR3: TGTGCCAGCAGTTACTCGATTGGGGTTCTCATTCAGTACTTC.

The chain is built from TRBV5-4 and TRBJ2-7; maybe TRBD1 (5 bases). Looked up from germline, CDR1 is SGHNT and CDR2 is YYREEE (reference sequence). The CDR3 is 15 amino acids. Trimming cost V 4 bases and J 0 bases, with 14 bases left between them. The DNA of the CDR3 is TGTGCCAGCAGCCTCGACAGAAGGTCCTCCTACGAGCAGTACTTC. As protein: CASSLDRRSSYEQYF.

This clone was counted only a few times. The chain joins TRBV7-3 to TRBJ1-1; possible D gene TRBD1, 6 bases. Trimming took off 5 bases at V and 1 base at J, with 14 bases between the two ends. CDR1 SGHTA and CDR2 FQGTGA come from the germline V gene. This CDR3 contains 15 residues. Here the CDR3 DNA reads TGTGCCAGCAGCCCGTACCAAGGGGGGAACACTGAAGCTTTCTTT. This gives the protein CASSPYQGGNTEAFF.

The chain has TRBV29-1 and TRBJ2-1, with a possible D match to TRBD2 (5 bases). The CDR3 spans 15 residues. Trimming cost V 6 bases and J 0 bases, with 15 bases left between them. Per germline, CDR1 SQVTM and CDR2 ANQGSEA. The CDR3 here is CSVRLASSSYNEQFF. In nucleotides, the CDR3 is TGCAGCGTCCGATTAGCGAGCAGCTCCTACAATGAGCAGTTCTTC.

The chain combines TRBV9 with TRBJ2-5, with 9 bases matching TRBD1. The CDR3 totals 14 residues. V dropped 3 bases and J dropped 5; count of bases not matched to a gene: 5. Per germline, CDR1 SGDLS and CDR2 YYNGEE. The CDR3 is CASSDRGRSETQYF. The CDR3 coding sequence is TGTGCCAGCAGCGACAGGGGGCGGTCGGAGACCCAGTACTTC.

The chain is built from TRBV19 and TRBJ2-1; 8 bases are shared with TRBD2. Germline CDR1 LNHDA, CDR2 SQIVND (reference sequence). Trimming cost V 6 bases and J 7 bases; bases outside gene matches: 5. This CDR3 has 13 residues. CDR3 residues: CASRVLAGNEQFF. The CDR3 DNA reads as TGTGCCAGTAGAGTCTTAGCGGGAAATGAGCAGTTCTTC.

This clone was detected a few times. This chain uses TRBV11-2 with TRBJ2-5; 11 bases agree with TRBD2. Unmatched junction bases numbered 3, after V lost 1 base and J lost 5 bases. CDR3 length: 15 amino acids. Germline V gene lookup returns CDR1 SGHAT and CDR2 FQNNGV. CDR3 in amino acids: CASSLVASGRETQYF. In DNA, the CDR3 is TGTGCCAGCAGCTTAGTGGCTAGCGGGAGGGAGACCCAGTACTTC.

This clone was counted between two and nine times. The J gene is TRBJ2-5, the V gene TRBV7-9; D may match TRBD1 or TRBD2 (5 bases each). V was pared by 1 base and J by 4 bases, with 13 bases between. CDR1 and CDR2 from the germline V gene are SEHNR and FQNEAQ (reference sequence). The CDR3 spans 15 residues. CDR3 nucleotide sequence: TGTGCCAGCAGCTTAGTTCGGGGCTCTCGAGAGACCCAGTACTTC. Amino acid sequence: CASSLVRGSRETQYF.

This clone was counted between two and nine times. The chain links TRBV7-2 to TRBJ2-7; 12 nucleotides align to TRBD2. This CDR3 contains 18 residues. CDR1 and CDR2 from the germline V gene are SGHTA and FQGNSA. The trim removed 1 base at V and 2 bases at J, leaving 9 bases unmatched. CDR3 sequence reads: CASSLVGATSGSPYEQYF. The CDR3 DNA is TGTGCCAGCAGCTTAGTAGGGGCGACTAGCGGGAGTCCCTACGAGCAGTACTTC.

The rearrangement joins TRBV11-2 to TRBJ2-1; 7 bases align to TRBD2. The V gene's germline CDR1 is SGHAT and CDR2 FQNNGV. V was clipped by 6 bases and J by 4 bases; unmatched bases: 9. This CDR3 contains 15 residues. The CDR3 bases are TGTGCCAGCAGAATGAGACTAGCCGGGTACAATGAGCAGTTCTTC. Protein product: CASRMRLAGYNEQFF.

This clone was recorded a few times. The V call is TRBV9, the J call TRBJ2-6; D unclear. Germline V lookup: CDR1 SGDLS, CDR2 YYNGEE. Between the trimmed V and J ends, which lost 4 bases and 0 bases, there was a span of 5 bases. CDR3 length: 14 amino acids. The CDR3 loop reads CASSSLSGANVLTF. CDR3 coding DNA: TGTGCCAGCAGCTCCCTCTCTGGGGCCAACGTCCTGACTTTC.

The V gene is TRBV4-2, the J gene TRBJ2-1; possibly TRBD2 for D (5 bases). CDR3 size: 15 residues. Germline V gives CDR1 LGHNA, CDR2 YNFKEQ. V lost 1 base and J lost 2, with 9 bases in between. CDR3 DNA: TGTGCCAGCAGCCAAGCGGCGGGTGCCTACAATGAGCAGTTCTTC. Translated, it gives CASSQAAGAYNEQFF.

There are many counts of this clone. The chain carries TRBV28 and TRBJ2-7; D is undetermined. V was clipped by 6 bases and J by 0 bases, with 9 bases between them. The CDR3 runs 13 residues. Germline assignment: CDR1 MDHEN and CDR2 SYDVKM. This chain's CDR3 is CASSPGYSYEQYV. DNA for the CDR3: TGTGCCAGCAGCCCGGGTTACTCCTACGAGCAGTACGTC.

Of note for this clone: Given a much more abundant clone one base away, this may be a read error. This CDR3 is also generated by other DNA sequences in the sample. The chain uses TRBV4-1 and TRBJ2-1; the D is unclear. Deletions cut 2 bases from V and 4 bases from J, with 0 bases between. Germline values: CDR1 MGHRA, CDR2 YSYEKL. The CDR3 extends over 11 amino acids. As DNA, the CDR3 is TGCGCCAGCAGCCAATACAATGAGCAGTTCTTC. It translates to CASSQYNEQFF.

This clone has only a few counts. The rearrangement joins TRBV6-5 to TRBJ2-7; D possibly corresponds to TRBD2 (6 bases). This CDR3 region has 15 residues. Germline V gene sequence: CDR1 MNHEY, CDR2 SVGAGI. V lost 1 base and J 1 base, leaving 11 bases between the germline ends. The CDR3 is CASSYLRDGSYEQYV. DNA of the CDR3: TGTGCCAGCAGTTACTTGCGGGACGGTTCCTACGAGCAGTACGTC.

A few counts support this clone. The genes are TRBV6-6 and TRBJ1-3; D gene unclear. This CDR3 is built from 14 residues. V lost 9 bases, J lost 2 bases, and 14 bases lay in between. CDR1 is MNHNY, CDR2 SVGAGI, per germline (reference sequence). The CDR3 DNA is TGTGCCAGTCAAGAGGTCACTGCTGGAAACACCATATATTTT. Its translation: CASQEVTAGNTIYF.

The rearrangement links TRBV7-9 to TRBJ2-1; the D is unclear. Germline V gives CDR1 SEHNR, CDR2 FQNEAQ (reference sequence). V was clipped by 8 bases and J by 6 bases, with 11 bases between them. This CDR3 spans 12 amino acids. The CDR3 reads CASGVGGNEQFF. CDR3 DNA sequence: TGTGCCAGCGGGGTCGGTGGCAATGAGCAGTTCTTC.

V usage is TRBV28 and J usage is TRBJ1-2; D may be TRBD1 (5 bases). Trimming took off 7 bases at V and 2 bases at J, with 14 bases between the two ends. CDR3 length equals 14 residues. In germline, CDR1 is MDHEN, CDR2 SYDVKM. The DNA of the CDR3 is TGTGCCAGCACCCCCGGGACGGTGAACTATGGCTACACCTTC. Translating gives CASTPGTVNYGYTF.